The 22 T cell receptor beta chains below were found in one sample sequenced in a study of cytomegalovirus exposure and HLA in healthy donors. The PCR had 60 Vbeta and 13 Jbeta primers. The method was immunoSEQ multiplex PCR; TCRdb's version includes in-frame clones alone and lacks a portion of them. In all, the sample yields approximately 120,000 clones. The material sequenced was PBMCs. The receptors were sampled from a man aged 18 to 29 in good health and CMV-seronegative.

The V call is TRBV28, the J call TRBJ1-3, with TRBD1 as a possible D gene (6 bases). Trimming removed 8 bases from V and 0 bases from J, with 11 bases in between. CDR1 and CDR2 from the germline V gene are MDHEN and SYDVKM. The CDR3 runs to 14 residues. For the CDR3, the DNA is TGTGCCAGCCTGGACAGATTCTCTGGAAACACCATATATTTT. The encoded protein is CASLDRFSGNTIYF.

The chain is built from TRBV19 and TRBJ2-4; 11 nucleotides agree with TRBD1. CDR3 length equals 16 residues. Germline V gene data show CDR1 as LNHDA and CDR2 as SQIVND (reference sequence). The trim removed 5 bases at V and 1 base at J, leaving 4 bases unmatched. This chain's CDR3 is CASSPGQGAAKNIQYF. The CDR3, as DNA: TGTGCCAGTAGTCCCGGACAGGGGGCGGCCAAAAACATTCAGTACTTC. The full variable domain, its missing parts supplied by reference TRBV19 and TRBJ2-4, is DGGITQSPKYLFRKEGQNVTLSCEQNLNHDAMYWYRQDPGQGLRLIYYSQIVNDFQKGDIAEGYSVSREKKESFPLTVTSAQKNPTAFYLCASSPGQGAAKNIQYFGAGTRLSVL.

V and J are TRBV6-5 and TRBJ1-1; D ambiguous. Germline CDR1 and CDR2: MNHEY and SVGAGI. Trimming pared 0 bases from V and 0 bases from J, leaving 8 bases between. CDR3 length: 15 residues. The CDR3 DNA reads TGTGCCAGCAGTTACTCTGCGGGTATGAACACTGAAGCTTTCTTT. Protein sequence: CASSYSAGMNTEAFF.

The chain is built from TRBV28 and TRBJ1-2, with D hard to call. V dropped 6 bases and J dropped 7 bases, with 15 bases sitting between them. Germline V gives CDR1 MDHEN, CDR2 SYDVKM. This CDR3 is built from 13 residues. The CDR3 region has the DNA TGTGCCAGCAGGATTCGACAATTTCCTGGCTACACCTTC. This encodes CASRIRQFPGYTF.

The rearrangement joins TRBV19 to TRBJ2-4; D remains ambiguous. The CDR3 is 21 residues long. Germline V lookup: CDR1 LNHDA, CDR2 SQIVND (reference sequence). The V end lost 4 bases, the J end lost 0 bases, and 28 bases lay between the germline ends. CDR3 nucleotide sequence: TGTGCCAGTAGTACGGCCTCCCATCTAAATCCGACTTTGCTAGCCAAAAACATTCAGTACTTC. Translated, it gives CASSTASHLNPTLLAKNIQYF. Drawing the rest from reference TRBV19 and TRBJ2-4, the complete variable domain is DGGITQSPKYLFRKEGQNVTLSCEQNLNHDAMYWYRQDPGQGLRLIYYSQIVNDFQKGDIAEGYSVSREKKESFPLTVTSAQKNPTAFYLCASSTASHLNPTLLAKNIQYFGAGTRLSVL.

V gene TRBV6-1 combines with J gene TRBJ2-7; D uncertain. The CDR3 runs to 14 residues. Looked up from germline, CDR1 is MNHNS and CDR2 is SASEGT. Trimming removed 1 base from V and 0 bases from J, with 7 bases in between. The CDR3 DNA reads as TGTGCCAGCAGTGAAGTCCTAAGCTCCTACGAGCAGTACTTC. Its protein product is CASSEVLSSYEQYF.

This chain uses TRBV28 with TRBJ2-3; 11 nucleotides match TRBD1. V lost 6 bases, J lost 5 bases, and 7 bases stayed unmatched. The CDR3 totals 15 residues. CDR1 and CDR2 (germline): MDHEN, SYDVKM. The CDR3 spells CASSLDRGRKDTQYF. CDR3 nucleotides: TGTGCCAGCAGCTTGGACAGGGGGCGTAAAGATACGCAGTATTTT.

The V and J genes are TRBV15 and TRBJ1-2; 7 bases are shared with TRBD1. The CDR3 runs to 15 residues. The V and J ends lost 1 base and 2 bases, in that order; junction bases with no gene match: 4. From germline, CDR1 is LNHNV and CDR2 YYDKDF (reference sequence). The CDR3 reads CATSRGEQGNYGYTF. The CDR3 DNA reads TGTGCCACCAGCAGAGGCGAACAGGGGAACTATGGCTACACCTTC.

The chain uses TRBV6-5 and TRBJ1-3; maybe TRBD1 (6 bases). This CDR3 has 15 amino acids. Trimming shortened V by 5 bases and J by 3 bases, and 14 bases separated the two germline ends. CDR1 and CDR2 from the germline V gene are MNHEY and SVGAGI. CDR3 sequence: CASSPRGGLGNTIYF. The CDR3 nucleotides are TGTGCCAGCAGTCCCCGGGGGGGGCTTGGAAACACCATATATTTT.

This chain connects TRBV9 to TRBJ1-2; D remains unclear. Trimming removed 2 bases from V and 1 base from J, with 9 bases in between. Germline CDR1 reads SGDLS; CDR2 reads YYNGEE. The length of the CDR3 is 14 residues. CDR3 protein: CASSVSGYNYGYTF. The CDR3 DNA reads TGTGCCAGCAGCGTCTCGGGGTATAACTATGGCTACACCTTC.

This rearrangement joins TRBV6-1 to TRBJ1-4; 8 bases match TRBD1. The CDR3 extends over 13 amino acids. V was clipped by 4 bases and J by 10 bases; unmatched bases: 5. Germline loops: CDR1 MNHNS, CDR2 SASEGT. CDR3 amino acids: CASSGGQGLKLFF. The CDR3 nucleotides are TGTGCCAGCAGTGGCGGACAGGGATTAAAACTGTTTTTT.

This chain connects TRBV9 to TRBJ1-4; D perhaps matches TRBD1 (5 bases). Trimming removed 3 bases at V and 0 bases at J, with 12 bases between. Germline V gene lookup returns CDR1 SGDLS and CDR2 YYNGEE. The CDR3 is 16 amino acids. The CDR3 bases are TGTGCCAGCAGCGCCCCGACAGTTGCAACTAATGAAAAACTGTTTTTT. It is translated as CASSAPTVATNEKLFF.

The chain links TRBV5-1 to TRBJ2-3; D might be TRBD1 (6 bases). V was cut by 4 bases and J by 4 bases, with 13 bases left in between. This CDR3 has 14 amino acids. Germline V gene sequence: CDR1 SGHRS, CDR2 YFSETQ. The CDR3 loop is CASSVFRGADTQYF. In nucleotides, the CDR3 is TGCGCCAGCAGCGTGTTCAGGGGCGCAGATACGCAGTATTTT.

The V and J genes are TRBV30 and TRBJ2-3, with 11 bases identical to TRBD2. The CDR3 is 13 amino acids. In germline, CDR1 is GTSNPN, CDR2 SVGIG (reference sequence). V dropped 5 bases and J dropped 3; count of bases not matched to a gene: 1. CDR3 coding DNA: TGTGCCTGGGGACTAGCGGGTACAGATACGCAGTATTTT. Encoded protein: CAWGLAGTDTQYF.

The CDR3 reads CASSRTSYEQYF. The CDR3 nucleotides are TGTGCCAGCAGCCGTACTAGCTACGAGCAGTACTTC. The gene calls are TRBV5-4 and TRBJ2-7; perhaps TRBD2 as D (5 bases). The ends were cut back, 4 bases at V and 3 bases at J, with 8 bases in the middle. This CDR3 is built from 12 residues. Germline V CDR1 and CDR2: SGHNT, YYREEE (reference sequence).

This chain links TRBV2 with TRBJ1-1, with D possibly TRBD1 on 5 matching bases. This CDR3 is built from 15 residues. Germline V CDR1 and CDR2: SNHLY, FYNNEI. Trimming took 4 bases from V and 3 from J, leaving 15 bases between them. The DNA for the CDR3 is TGTGCCAGCAGTGTCAGTGATACGGGGGACACTGAAGCTTTCTTT. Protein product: CASSVSDTGDTEAFF.

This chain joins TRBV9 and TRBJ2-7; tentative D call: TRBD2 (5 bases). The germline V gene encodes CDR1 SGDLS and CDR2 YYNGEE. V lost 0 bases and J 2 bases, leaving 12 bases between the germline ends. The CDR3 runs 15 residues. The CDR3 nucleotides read TGTGCCAGCAGCGTAGGGACGGGATTGACCTACGAGCAGTACTTC. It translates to CASSVGTGLTYEQYF.

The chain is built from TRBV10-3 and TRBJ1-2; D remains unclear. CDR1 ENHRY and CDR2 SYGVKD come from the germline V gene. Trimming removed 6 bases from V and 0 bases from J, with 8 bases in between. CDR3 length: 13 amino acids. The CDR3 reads CAIRGASNYGYTF. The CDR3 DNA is TGTGCCATCAGGGGAGCCTCTAACTATGGCTACACCTTC.

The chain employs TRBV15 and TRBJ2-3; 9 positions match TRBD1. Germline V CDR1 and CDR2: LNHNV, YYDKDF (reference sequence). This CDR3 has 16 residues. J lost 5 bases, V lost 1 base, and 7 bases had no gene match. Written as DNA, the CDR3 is TGTGCCACCAGCAGAGGGGGGACAGGGCTCATAGATACGCAGTATTTT. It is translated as CATSRGGTGLIDTQYF.

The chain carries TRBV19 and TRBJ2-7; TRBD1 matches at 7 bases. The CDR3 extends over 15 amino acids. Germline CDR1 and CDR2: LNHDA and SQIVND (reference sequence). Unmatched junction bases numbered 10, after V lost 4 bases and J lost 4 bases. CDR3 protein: CASSKGPGQSYEQYF. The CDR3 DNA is TGTGCCAGTAGTAAGGGACCGGGACAGTCTTACGAGCAGTACTTC.

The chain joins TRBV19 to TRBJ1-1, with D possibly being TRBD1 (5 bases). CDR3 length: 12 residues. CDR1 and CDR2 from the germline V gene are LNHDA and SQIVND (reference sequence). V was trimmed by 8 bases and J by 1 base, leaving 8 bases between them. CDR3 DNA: TGTGCCAGTGGGCAGGGGAACACTGAAGCTTTCTTT. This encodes CASGQGNTEAFF.

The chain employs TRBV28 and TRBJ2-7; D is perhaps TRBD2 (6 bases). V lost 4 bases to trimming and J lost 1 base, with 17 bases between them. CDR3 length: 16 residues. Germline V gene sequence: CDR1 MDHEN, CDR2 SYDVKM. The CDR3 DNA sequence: TGTGCCAGCAGTTACCCTCCTAGCGAACGATCCTACGAGCAGTACTTC. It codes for CASSYPPSERSYEQYF.